This record looks at one T cell receptor (beta chain) sequence and its context. This record comes from a study of blood T cell repertoires in COVID-19. Study-level information: Sites in the United States, Italy and Spain provided acute and convalescent COVID-19 samples. Sources were T cells, B-cell-depleted T cells, or PBMCs; the material itself was cDNA or gDNA.

Trimming left V 1 base short and J 2 bases short, with 6 bases between. Germline loops: CDR1 MDHEN, CDR2 SYDVKM. The CDR3 loop spans 14 amino acids. Original methodology: Estimated nucleated cell counts came from reference gene primer amplification. The table came from immunoSEQ multiplex PCR; TCRdb's copy has only in-frame clones and leaves some out. V, J and clone size are those of that table, while D and trimming were read from the DNA. The sample consists of fewer than 130,000 clones, around 91% of them appearing once. V usage is TRBV28 and J usage is TRBJ2-4, with D perhaps TRBD2 (5 bases). The receptor's source is a woman over 75 with acute or convalescent COVID-19. Sequenced sample: peripheral blood. The CDR3 coding sequence is TGTGCCAGCAGTTTATTCGGGACCAAAAACATTCAGTACTTC. Protein: CASSLFGTKNIQYF.